By its share, the clone carrying this T cell receptor (beta chain) is medium-sized (0.01 to 0.1%). Trimming left V 5 bases short and J 0 bases short, with 5 bases between. This CDR3 is 14 amino acids long. CDR1 and CDR2 from the germline V gene are LGHDT and YNNKEL (reference sequence). Per the study methods: Amplifying reference gene primers gave estimates of nucleated cell counts. The data were produced by immunoSEQ multiplex PCR, yet TCRdb's version contains in-frame clones alone and is incomplete. V, J and clone size were drawn from that table, and D and trimming were deduced from the DNA. This table holds 110,000 to 150,000 clones, 80% found once. The data originate from a study of blood T cell repertoires in COVID-19. For the study at large: The United States, Italy and Spain supplied acute and convalescent COVID-19 samples. PBMCs, B-cell-depleted T cells, or T cells were the source of the cDNA or gDNA that made up the material.

Sequencing was done on a sample of peripheral blood. This receptor was taken from a man aged 70-80 years who had recovered from COVID-19. V is TRBV3-1 (or the pseudogene TRBV3-2) and J is TRBJ1-6; D unresolved. The CDR3 DNA reads as TGTGCCAGCAGCGAGAGCTCCTATAATTCACCCCTCCACTTT. Encoded protein: CASSESSYNSPLHF.